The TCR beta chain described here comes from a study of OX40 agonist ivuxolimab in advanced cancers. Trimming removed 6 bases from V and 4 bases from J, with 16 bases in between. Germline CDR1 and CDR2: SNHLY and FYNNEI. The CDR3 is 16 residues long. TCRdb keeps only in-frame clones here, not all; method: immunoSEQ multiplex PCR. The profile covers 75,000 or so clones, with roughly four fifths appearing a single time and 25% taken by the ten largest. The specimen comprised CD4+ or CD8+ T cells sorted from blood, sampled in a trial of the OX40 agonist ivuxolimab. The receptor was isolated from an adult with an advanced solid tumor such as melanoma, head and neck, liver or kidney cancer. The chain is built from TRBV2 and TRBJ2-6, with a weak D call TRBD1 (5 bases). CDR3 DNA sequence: TGTGCCAGCAGGCGTTATGGGGCCAGCGGGGCCAACGTCCTGACTTTC. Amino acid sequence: CASRRYGASGANVLTF.